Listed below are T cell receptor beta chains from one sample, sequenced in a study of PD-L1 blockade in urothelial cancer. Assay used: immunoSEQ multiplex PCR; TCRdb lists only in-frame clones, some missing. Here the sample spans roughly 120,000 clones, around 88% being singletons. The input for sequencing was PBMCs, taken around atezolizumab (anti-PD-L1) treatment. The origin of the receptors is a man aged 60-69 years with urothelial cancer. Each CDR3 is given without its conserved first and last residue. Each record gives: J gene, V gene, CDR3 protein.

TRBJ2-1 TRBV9 ASSLNPGQGAMNEQF
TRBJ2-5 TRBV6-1 ASSGLAGVETQY
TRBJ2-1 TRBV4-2 ASSQDLSGTGNEQF
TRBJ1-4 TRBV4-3 ASGTGNTNEKLF
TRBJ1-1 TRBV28 ASSPFGGVDTEAF
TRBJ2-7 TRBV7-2 ASSSRERGYEQY
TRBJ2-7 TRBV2 ASSHTGTQASEQY
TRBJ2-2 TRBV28 ASSAPGQGTGELF
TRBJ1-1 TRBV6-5 ATSAPGGTEAF
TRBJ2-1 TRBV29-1 SVRWDSLV
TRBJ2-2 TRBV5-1 ASSPPGLANTGELF
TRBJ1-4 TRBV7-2 ASSLEQGLNEKLF
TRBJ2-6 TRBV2 ASAGNSGANVLT
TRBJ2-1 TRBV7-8 ASSLKRIAGVNEQF
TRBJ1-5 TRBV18 ASSPIEGANQPQH
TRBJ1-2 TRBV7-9 ASSLGAGDYDGYT
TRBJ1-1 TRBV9 ASSVGDRNTEAF
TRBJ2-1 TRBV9 ASSGTGGVEQF
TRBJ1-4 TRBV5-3 ARRWGFLDEKLF
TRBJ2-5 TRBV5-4 ASSVRGQETQY
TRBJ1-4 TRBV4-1 ASSQEGQSPNEKLF
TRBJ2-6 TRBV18 ASSPPAGAGANVLT
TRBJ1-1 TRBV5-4 ASSLGQGRNTEAF
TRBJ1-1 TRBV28 ASSPPRTGGTEAF
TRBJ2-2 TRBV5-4 ASSIPQGTGELF
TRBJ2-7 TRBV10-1 ASSDNSYEQY
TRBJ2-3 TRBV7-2 ASSSGVGGTDTQY
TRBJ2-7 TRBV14 ASSLGLAYEQY
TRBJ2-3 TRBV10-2 AGGLAAPDTQY
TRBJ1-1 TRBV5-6 ASSLWVRGLTEAF
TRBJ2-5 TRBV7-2 ASSLPSETQY
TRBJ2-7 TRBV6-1 ASSRMTYEQY
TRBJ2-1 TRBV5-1 ASKGSLTSHSYNEQF
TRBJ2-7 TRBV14 ASSQSDSLREQY
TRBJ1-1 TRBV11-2 ASSPRQGMNTEAF
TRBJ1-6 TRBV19 ASSIDRSSPLH
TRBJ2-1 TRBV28 ASSFDSSSYNEQF
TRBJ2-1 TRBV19 ASSIDGQRMSYNEQF
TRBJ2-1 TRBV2 ASRLLASYYNEQF
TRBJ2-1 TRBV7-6 ASSLSGGSYNEQF
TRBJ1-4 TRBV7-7 AGLGGANEKLF
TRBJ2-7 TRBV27 ASSQHIRTFAYEQY
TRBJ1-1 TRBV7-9 ASSLIRGLWTEAF
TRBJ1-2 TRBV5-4 ASSFPGQGVYGYT
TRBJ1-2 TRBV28 AIQPPGRGSGYT
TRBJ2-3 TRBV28 ASSIHQGASTDTQY